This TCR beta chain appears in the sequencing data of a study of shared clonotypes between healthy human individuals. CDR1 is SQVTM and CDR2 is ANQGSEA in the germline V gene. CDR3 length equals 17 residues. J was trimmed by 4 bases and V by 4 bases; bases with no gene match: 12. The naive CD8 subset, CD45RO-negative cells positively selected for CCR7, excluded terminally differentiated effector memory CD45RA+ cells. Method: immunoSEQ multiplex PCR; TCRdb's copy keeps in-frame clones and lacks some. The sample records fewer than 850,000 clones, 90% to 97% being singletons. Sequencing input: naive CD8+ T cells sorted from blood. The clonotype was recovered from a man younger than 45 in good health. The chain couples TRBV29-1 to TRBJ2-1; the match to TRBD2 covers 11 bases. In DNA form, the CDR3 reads TGCAGCGTTGGGGGACTAGCGGACTCGGAGGGGTACAATGAGCAGTTCTTC. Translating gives CSVGGLADSEGYNEQFF.